This T cell receptor beta chain was identified in a study of CD8 T cells in ankylosing spondylitis. This clonotype has a handful of counts. Its cognate antigen is unknown. Construction of TCR beta libraries was performed using quantitative 5'-RACE with molecular barcodes. TCRdb reprocessed the 5' RACE reads with MiXCR, giving one entry per CDR3 protein. The sample shows just over 350,000 distinct CDR3 sequences, 20% of them seen only once. The study, taken as a whole, reports: Within peripheral blood, clones linked to disease were CD8+ and relatively rare. In ankylosing spondylitis patients, matched synovial fluid reportedly showed significant enrichment of disease-linked clones.

The TCR originated in a male donor with ankylosing spondylitis or in good health (not recorded which). Sample: blood, either unsorted or a sorted T cell fraction (not recorded which).

Here the CDR3 reads CSVASSGGASYEQYF. In nucleotides, the CDR3 is TGCAGCGTTGCTTCTAGCGGGGGGGCCTCCTACGAGCAGTACTTC. The rearrangement uses TRBV29-1 and TRBJ2-7; 12 bases match TRBD2. J lost 0 bases, V lost 4 bases, and 4 bases had no gene match. From germline, CDR1 is SQVTM and CDR2 ANQGSEA. CDR3 size: 15 residues.